This TCR beta chain was found in a study of blood T cell repertoires in COVID-19. About the study: The United States, Italy and Spain were the sources of the acute and convalescent COVID-19 samples.

In the original processing: For nucleated cells, counts were estimated from reference gene primer amplification. Repertoires were generated with immunoSEQ multiplex PCR, while TCRdb's copy carries only in-frame clones and drops some. The DNA was the basis for D and trimming; V, J and clone size are from that table. Of about 140,000 clones in the sample, around 87% are singletons; the top ten hold 5.4%. V was clipped by 7 bases and J by 12 bases; unmatched bases: 9. CDR1 is SNHLY, CDR2 FYNNEI, per germline. The CDR3 is 12 residues long. The chain has TRBV2 and TRBJ2-1; TRBD1 aligns across 7 bases. Sequencing used peripheral blood. The source is a human donor in a cohort sampled during active COVID-19. The CDR3 here is CASKRQGGGQFF. The CDR3 nucleotides are TGTGCCAGCAAGAGACAGGGTGGTGGGCAGTTCTTC.